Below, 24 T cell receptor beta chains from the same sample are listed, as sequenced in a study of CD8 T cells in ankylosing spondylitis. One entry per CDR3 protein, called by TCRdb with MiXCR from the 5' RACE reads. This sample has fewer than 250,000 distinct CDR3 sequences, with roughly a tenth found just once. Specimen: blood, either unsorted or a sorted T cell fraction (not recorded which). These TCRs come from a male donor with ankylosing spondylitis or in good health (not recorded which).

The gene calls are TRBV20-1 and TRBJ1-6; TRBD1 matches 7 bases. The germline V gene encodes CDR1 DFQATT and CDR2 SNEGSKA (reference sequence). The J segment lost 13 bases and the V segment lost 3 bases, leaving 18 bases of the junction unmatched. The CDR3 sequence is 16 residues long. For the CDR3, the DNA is TGCAGTGCTAGTTCACTCTACCGGGACAGCGCATCGCCCCTCCACTTT. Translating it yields CSASSLYRDSASPLHF.

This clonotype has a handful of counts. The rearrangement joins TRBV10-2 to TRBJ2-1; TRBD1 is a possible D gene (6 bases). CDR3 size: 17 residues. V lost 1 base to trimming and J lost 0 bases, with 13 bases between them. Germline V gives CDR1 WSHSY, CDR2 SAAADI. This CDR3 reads CASSEFYRESSYNEQFF. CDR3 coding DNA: TGCGCCAGCAGTGAGTTTTACAGGGAAAGCTCCTACAATGAGCAGTTCTTC.

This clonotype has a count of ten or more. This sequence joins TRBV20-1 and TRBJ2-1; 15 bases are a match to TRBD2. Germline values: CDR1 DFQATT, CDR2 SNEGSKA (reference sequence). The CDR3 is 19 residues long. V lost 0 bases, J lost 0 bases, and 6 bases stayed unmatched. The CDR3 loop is CSAREPGLAGGPSYNEQFF. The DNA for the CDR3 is TGCAGTGCTAGAGAGCCGGGACTAGCGGGGGGCCCCTCCTACAATGAGCAGTTCTTC.

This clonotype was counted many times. The CDR3 DNA reads as TGTGCCAGCAGCCCTGGTACTCGGACTGCTGAAGCTTTCTTT. It encodes CASSPGTRTAEAFF. The chain recombines TRBV6-1 with TRBJ1-1; D unclear. The ends were cut back, 6 bases at V and 6 bases at J, with 17 bases in the middle. CDR3 length: 14 residues. Germline V gene data show CDR1 as MNHNS and CDR2 as SASEGT.

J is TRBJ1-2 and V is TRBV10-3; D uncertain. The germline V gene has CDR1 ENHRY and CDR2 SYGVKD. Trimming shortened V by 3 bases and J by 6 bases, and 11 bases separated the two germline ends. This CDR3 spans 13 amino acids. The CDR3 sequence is CAISDHNDDGYTF. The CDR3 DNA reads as TGTGCCATCAGTGACCATAACGACGATGGCTACACCTTC.

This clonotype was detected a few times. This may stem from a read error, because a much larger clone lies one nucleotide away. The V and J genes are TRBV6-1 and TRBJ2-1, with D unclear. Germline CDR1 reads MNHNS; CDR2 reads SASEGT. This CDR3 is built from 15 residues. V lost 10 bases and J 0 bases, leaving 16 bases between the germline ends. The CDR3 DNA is TGTGCCAACTCGGACGTCCTTCTCTCCTACAATGAGCAGTTCTTC. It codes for CANSDVLLSYNEQFF.

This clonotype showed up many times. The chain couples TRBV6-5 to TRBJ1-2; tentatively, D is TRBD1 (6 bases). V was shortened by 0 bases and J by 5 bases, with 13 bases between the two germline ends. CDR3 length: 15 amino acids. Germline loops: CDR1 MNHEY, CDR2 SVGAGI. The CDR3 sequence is CASSYSSAGAYGYTF. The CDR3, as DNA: TGTGCCAGCAGTTACTCGAGTGCAGGGGCGTATGGCTACACCTTC.

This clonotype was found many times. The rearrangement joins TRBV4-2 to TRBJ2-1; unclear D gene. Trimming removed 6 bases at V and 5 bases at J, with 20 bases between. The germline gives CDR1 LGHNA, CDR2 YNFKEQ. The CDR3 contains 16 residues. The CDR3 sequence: CASRDLEGKPHNEQFF. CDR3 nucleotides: TGTGCCAGCAGGGATCTCGAAGGGAAGCCCCACAATGAGCAGTTCTTC.

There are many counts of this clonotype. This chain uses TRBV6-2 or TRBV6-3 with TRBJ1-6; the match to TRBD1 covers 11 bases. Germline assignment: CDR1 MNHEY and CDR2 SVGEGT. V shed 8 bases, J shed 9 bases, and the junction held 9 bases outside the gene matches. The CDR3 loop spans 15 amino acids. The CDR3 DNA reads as TGTGCCAGCCGTGACGCCGGGACAGGGGGTTCACCCCTCCACTTT. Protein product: CASRDAGTGGSPLHF.

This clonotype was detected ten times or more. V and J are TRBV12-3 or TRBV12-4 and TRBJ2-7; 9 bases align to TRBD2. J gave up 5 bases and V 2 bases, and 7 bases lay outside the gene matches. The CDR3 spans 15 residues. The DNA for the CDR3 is TGTGCCAGCAGTTTACGGGCGGGGGGGCCCAACGAGCAGTACTTC. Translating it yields CASSLRAGGPNEQYF.

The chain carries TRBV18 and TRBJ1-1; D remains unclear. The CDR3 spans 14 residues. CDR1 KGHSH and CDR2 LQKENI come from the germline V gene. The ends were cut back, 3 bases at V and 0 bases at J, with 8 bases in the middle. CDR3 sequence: CASSPNMMNTEAFF. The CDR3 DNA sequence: TGTGCCAGCTCACCGAACATGATGAACACTGAAGCTTTCTTT.

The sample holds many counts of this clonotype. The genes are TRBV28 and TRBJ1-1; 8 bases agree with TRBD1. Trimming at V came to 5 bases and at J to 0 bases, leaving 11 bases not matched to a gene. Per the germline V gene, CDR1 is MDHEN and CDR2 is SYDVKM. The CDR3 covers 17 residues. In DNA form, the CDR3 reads TGTGCCAGCAGTACGACGACAGGGGTACACATGAACACTGAAGCTTTCTTT. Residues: CASSTTTGVHMNTEAFF.

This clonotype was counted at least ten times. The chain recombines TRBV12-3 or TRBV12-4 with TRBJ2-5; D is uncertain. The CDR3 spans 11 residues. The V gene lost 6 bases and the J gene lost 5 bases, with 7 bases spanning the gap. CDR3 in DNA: TGTGCCAGCAGGGGTGCGGAGACCCAGTACTTC. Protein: CASRGAETQYF.

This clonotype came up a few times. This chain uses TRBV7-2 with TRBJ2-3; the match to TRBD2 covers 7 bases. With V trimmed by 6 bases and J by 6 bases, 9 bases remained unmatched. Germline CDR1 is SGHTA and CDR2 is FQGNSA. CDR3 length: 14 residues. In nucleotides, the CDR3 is TGTGCCAGCAGAAGCTGGGGGGGGAAGGATACGCAGTATTTT. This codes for CASRSWGGKDTQYF.

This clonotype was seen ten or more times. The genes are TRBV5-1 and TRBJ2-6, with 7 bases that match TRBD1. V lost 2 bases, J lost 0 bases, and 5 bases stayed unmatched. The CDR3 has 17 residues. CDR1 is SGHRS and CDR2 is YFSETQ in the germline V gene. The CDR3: CASSLGDRSSGANVLTF. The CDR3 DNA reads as TGCGCCAGCAGCTTAGGGGACAGAAGCTCTGGGGCCAACGTCCTGACTTTC.

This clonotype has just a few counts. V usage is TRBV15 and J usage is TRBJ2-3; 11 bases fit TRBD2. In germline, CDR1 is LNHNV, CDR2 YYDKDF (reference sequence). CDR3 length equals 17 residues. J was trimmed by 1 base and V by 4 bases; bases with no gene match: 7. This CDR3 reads CATSIIAGGLGTDTQYF. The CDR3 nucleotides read TGTGCCACCAGCATAATAGCGGGGGGGCTCGGCACAGATACGCAGTATTTT.

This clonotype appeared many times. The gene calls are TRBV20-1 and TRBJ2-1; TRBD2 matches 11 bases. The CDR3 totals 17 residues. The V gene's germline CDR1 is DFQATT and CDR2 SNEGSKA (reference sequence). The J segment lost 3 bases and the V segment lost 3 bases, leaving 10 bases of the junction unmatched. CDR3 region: CSARGLLAGASYNEQFF. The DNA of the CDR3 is TGCAGTGCTAGGGGGTTACTAGCGGGAGCGAGCTACAATGAGCAGTTCTTC.

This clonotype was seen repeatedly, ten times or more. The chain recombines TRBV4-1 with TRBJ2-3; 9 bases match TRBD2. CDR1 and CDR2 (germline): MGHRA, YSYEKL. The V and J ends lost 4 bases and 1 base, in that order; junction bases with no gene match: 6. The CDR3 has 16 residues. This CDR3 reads CASSLLAGAGTDTQYF. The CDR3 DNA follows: TGCGCCAGCAGCCTTTTAGCGGGGGCCGGCACAGATACGCAGTATTTT.

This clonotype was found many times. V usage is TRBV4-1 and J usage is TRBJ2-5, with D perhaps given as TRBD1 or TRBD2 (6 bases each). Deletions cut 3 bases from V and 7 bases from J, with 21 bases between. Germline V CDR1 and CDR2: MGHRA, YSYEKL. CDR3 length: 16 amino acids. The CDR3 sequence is CASSQAAGGPAGTQYF. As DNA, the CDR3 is TGCGCCAGCAGCCAGGCCGCCGGGGGCCCGGCTGGGACCCAGTACTTC.

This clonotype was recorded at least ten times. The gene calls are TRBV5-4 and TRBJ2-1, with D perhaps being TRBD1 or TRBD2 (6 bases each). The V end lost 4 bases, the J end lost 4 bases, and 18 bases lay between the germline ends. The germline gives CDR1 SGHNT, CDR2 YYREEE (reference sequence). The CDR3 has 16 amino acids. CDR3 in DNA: TGTGCCAGCAGCCCAAAAGGTGGGGGGCCTTACAATGAGCAGTTCTTC. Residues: CASSPKGGGPYNEQFF.

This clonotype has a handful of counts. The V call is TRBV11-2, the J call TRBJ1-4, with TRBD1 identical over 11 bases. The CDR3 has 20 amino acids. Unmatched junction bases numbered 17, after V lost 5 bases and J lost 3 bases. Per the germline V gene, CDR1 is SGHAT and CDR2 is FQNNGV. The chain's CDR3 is CASSLSDRGRYYVSNEKLFF. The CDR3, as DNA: TGTGCCAGCAGCCTCTCGGACAGGGGGCGTTACTACGTCTCTAATGAAAAACTGTTTTTT.

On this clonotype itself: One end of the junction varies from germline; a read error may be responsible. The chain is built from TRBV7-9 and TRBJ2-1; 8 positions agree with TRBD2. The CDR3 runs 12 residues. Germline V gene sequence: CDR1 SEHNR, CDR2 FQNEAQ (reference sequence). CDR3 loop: CASINGGGPVVF. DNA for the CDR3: TGTGCCAGCATTAATGGCGGGGGGCCGGTGGTCTTC. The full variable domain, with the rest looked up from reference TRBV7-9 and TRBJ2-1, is DTGVSQNPRHKITKRGQNVTFRCDPISEHNRLYWYRQTLGQGPEFLTYFQNEAQLEKSRLLSDRFSAERPKGSFSTLEIQRTEQGDSAMYLCASINGGGPVVFGPGTRLTVL.

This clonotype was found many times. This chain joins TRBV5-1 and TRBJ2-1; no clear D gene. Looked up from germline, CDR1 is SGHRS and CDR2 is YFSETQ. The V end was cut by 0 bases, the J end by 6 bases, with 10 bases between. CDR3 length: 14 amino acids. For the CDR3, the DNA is TGCGCCAGCAGCTTGGCCATTTCGGGCAATGAGCAGTTCTTC. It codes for CASSLAISGNEQFF.

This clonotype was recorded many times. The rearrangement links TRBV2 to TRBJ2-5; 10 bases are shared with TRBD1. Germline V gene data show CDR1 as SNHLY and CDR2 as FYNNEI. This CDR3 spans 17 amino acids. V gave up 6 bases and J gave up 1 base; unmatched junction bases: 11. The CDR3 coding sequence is TGTGCCAGCAGCCCATCAGGGCGGGACAGGGGCCAAGAGACCCAGTACTTC. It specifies CASSPSGRDRGQETQYF.